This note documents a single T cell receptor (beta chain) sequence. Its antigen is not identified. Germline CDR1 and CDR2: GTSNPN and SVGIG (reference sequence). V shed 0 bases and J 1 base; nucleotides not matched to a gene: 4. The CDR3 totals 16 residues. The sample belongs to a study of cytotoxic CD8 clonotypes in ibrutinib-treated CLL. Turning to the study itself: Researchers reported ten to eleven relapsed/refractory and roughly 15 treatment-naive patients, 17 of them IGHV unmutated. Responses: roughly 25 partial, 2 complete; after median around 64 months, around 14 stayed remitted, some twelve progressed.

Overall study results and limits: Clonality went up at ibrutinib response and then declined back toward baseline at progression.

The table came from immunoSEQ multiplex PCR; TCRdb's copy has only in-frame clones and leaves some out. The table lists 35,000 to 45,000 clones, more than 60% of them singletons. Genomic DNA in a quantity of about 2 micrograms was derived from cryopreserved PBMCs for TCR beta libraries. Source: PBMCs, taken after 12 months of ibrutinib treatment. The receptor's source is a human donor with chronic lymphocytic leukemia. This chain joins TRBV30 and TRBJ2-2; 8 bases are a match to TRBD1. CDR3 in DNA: TGTGCCTGGAGTGTACTGACAGGGGTGAACACCGGGGAGCTGTTTTTT. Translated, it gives CAWSVLTGVNTGELFF.